Given below is one T cell receptor beta chain in context. Germline V gene sequence: CDR1 LGHNA, CDR2 YSLEER. The length of the CDR3 is 16 residues. V lost 2 bases and J 0 bases, leaving 13 bases between the germline ends. Method: immunoSEQ multiplex PCR; TCRdb's copy keeps in-frame clones and lacks some. The sample shows 35,000 to 45,000 clones, 80% to 90% of them seen only once. This entry is derived from a study of T cell changes during pregnancy in multiple sclerosis. The clonotype originates from a female donor with multiple sclerosis, enrolled in a pregnancy study. V is TRBV4-3 and J is TRBJ1-1; weak D call: TRBD1 (6 bases). The sample consisted of CD4+ T cells from peripheral blood mononuclear cells, taken before pregnancy. The CDR3 region has the DNA TGCGCCAGCAGCCAAACGCACAGGACAGTGAACACTGAAGCTTTCTTT. Its protein is CASSQTHRTVNTEAFF.